A single T cell receptor (beta chain) is shown here with its context. Its antigen is not known. Sequenced by immunoSEQ multiplex PCR; TCRdb stores in-frame clones only, minus some. Of 95,000 to 100,000 clones listed, about two thirds are singletons. The record originates from a study of fetal regulatory T cell absence and autoimmunity. Study as a whole: IPEX patients had exocrine pancreas autoimmunity without clinical diabetes.

V lost 3 bases and J 5 bases, leaving 15 bases between the germline ends. CDR3 length: 15 amino acids. Germline assignment: CDR1 SEHNR and CDR2 FQNEAQ (reference sequence). Findings and caveats of the study: The oligoclonal enrichment was interpreted as supporting antigen-driven pancreatic autoimmunity before birth in IPEX syndrome. Pancreas TCRs were oligoclonally enriched versus cord blood, some clones over 85-fold.

This TCR derives from a male donor with IPEX syndrome. The specimen sequenced was pancreas tissue. The rearrangement uses TRBV7-9 and TRBJ2-3; tentatively, D is TRBD1 or TRBD2 (5 bases each). The CDR3, as DNA: TGTGCCAGCAGCTTTTGGGGGAGAGTCGGAGATACGCAGTATTTT. It translates to CASSFWGRVGDTQYF.